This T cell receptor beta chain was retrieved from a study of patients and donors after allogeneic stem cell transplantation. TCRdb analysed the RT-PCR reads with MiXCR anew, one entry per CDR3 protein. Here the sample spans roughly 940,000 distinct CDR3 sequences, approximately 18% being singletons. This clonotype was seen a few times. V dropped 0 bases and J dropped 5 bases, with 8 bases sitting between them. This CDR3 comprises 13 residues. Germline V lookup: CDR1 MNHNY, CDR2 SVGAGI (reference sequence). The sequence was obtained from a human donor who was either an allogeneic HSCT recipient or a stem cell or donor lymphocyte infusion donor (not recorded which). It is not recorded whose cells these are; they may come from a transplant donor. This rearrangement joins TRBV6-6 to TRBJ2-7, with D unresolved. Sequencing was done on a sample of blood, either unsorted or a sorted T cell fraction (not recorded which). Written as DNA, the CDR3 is TGTGCCAGCAGTTACTCGAGCCCCCACGAGCAGTACTTC. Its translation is CASSYSSPHEQYF.